This is a list of T cell receptor beta chains from one sample in a study of T-cell reconstitution after alpha-beta-depleted transplantation in children. One entry per CDR3 protein results from TCRdb running MiXCR on the PCR reads. The data hold some 300,000 distinct CDR3 sequences, with about 9.5% observed a single time. Sequencing was performed on PBMCs, taken before TCRalphabeta/CD19-depleted stem cell transplant. These receptors were collected from a boy younger than two with acute myeloid leukemia, due to receive a stem cell transplant. The conserved cysteine and the conserved F or W are not part of the CDR3 here. Not all rows give a size; the values are once, few, many and, for expanded clones, a class.

V,J,size,CDR3
TRBV10-3,TRBJ2-1,many,AISELDFGTSSYNEQF
TRBV12-3/TRBV12-4,TRBJ2-2,few,ASTDSGGTGELF
TRBV4-2,TRBJ2-2,many,ASSQDLVIAGPTGELF
TRBV5-4,TRBJ2-2,NA,ASSFGFTGELF
TRBV12-3/TRBV12-4,TRBJ1-1,few,ASTLFSPMNTEAF
TRBV5-6,TRBJ1-5,NA,ASSLGGTGFQPQH
TRBV14,TRBJ2-3,many,ASSQVGGEYTQY
TRBV29-1,TRBJ2-1,many,SAPERSSYNEQF
TRBV19,TRBJ2-7,NA,ASSAGGHEQY
TRBV3-1,TRBJ2-7,NA,ANSQDTGGFLSEQY
TRBV7-2,TRBJ2-7,NA,ASSNRARTVRYEQY
TRBV15,TRBJ2-1,many,ATSRDKGGSYNEQF
TRBV6-5,TRBJ1-1,many,ASSYSPVESPNTEAF
TRBV28,TRBJ2-3,few,ASSRRQGRVTQY
TRBV5-5,TRBJ1-5,many,ASSRDRGYNEPQH
TRBV12-5,TRBJ1-6,many,ASGLGHANSPLH
TRBV7-2,TRBJ2-7,many,ASSLDRVASYEQY
TRBV3-1,TRBJ2-3,many,ASSQVAGVTDTQY
TRBV19,TRBJ2-1,few,ASSLTGIYNEQF
TRBV7-2,TRBJ2-5,many,ASSADGLFQETQY
TRBV12-3/TRBV12-4,TRBJ1-1,many,ASSSRAGNTEAF
TRBV20-1,TRBJ2-6,many,SAMQGSGANVLT
TRBV7-2,TRBJ2-3,many,ASSLNSWDTQY
TRBV20-1,TRBJ2-7,many,SARPGLASYEQY
TRBV9,TRBJ2-1,many,ASSVAGQYDEQF
TRBV19,TRBJ2-6,few,ASSINRGQGVFSGANVLT
TRBV9,TRBJ2-1,few,ASTPGPEGYNEQF
TRBV18,TRBJ1-3,few,ASSPRAGTGAGNTIY
TRBV20-1,TRBJ2-1,few,SARGARTSGGNEQF
TRBV28,TRBJ2-2,many,ASSLTAGGNTGELF
TRBV11-2,TRBJ1-2,many,ASSFTGRYYT